These T cell receptor beta chains were read from a single sample in a study of blood T cell repertoires in COVID-19. The data were produced by immunoSEQ multiplex PCR, yet TCRdb's version contains in-frame clones alone and is incomplete. The data hold 360,000 or so clones, with around nine tenths observed a single time. The source material was PBMCs or T cells enriched from blood (not recorded which). The receptors were gathered from a woman aged 25 to 39 who had been exposed to COVID-19. Each CDR3 is given with its conserved first and last residue. A D gene is named only where the DNA matches it firmly. Clone size is stated in some rows and not others, as once, few, many or a class when expanded.

size,V,D,J,DNA,CDR3
-,TRBV27,TRBD1,TRBJ2-3,TGTGCCAGCACACCGGGACAGGTGACCACAGATACGCAGTATTTT,CASTPGQVTTDTQYF
-,TRBV14,TRBD2,TRBJ2-7,TGTGCCAGCAGCCAGGCTAGCGGGAGTGGCGAGCAGTACTTC,CASSQASGSGEQYF
few,TRBV19,-,TRBJ2-3,TGTGCCAGTAGTATGGAGATGTGGCAGTATTTT,CASSMEMWQYF
-,TRBV19,TRBD1,TRBJ1-5,TGTGCCAGTACTCAAACAGGGGGAATCACGAGCAATCAGCCCCAGCATTTT,CASTQTGGITSNQPQHF
-,TRBV2,-,TRBJ2-3,TGTGCCAGCAGTGCGGACTACCACACAGATACGCAGTATTTT,CASSADYHTDTQYF
-,TRBV7-3,TRBD2,TRBJ2-3,TGTGCCAGCAGCTTAGCTAGCGGGAGTGGTACAGATACGCAGTATTTT,CASSLASGSGTDTQYF
-,TRBV5-5,-,TRBJ2-3,TGTGCCAGCAGTTTCTTCAAAGGAGTCACAGATACGCAGTATTTT,CASSFFKGVTDTQYF
-,TRBV7-3,TRBD2,TRBJ2-2,TGTGCCAGCAGCTCCCAGGCTAGCGGTAACACCGGGGAGCTGTTTTTT,CASSSQASGNTGELFF
-,TRBV5-1,-,TRBJ2-7,TGCGCCAGCAGCTCCACTCCCTACGAGCAGTACTTC,CASSSTPYEQYF
once,TRBV6-5,-,TRBJ1-5,TGTGCCAGCAGTCCCGGACAGAATAGCAATCAGCCCCAGCATTTT,CASSPGQNSNQPQHF
once,TRBV7-9,-,TRBJ1-2,TGTGCCAGCAGCTTAGTGGACACTGTCTGGAATGGCTACACCTTC,CASSLVDTVWNGYTF
-,TRBV13,TRBD1,TRBJ2-7,TGTGCCAGCAGCTTACGGGCGGGACAGGGGAGCTACGAGCAGTACTTC,CASSLRAGQGSYEQYF
-,TRBV3-1/TRBV3-2,-,TRBJ1-2,TGTGCCAGCAGCCAAGACGGGGTGTATGGCTACACCTTC,CASSQDGVYGYTF
-,TRBV27,-,TRBJ2-6,TGTGCCAGCAGTTCCTTATCTCCTCTTGGGGCCAACGTCCTGACTTTC,CASSSLSPLGANVLTF
-,TRBV27,-,TRBJ1-5,TGTGCCAGCAGACTTTACAGGGATTCTCAGCCCCAGCATTTT,CASRLYRDSQPQHF
-,TRBV5-1,TRBD2,TRBJ2-3,TGCGCCAGCAGCCTAGCGGGCGCATCACGCACAGATACGCAGTATTTT,CASSLAGASRTDTQYF
-,TRBV19,-,TRBJ1-4,TGTGCCAGTAGTACCCTAGGCGAGGAAAAACTGTTTTTT,CASSTLGEEKLFF
-,TRBV7-9,-,TRBJ2-3,TGTGCCAGCAGCTTAAACGCGGATACGCAGTATTTT,CASSLNADTQYF
once,TRBV6-5,-,TRBJ1-6,TGTGCCAGCAGTTTTCGGGAAGACAATTCACCCCTCCACTTT,CASSFREDNSPLHF
-,TRBV28,-,TRBJ2-1,TGTGCCAGCAGTCCATACGGGGGCTACAATGAGCAGTTCTTC,CASSPYGGYNEQFF
-,TRBV9,TRBD1,TRBJ1-1,TGTGCCAGCAGCGTGGCGTCCGGGACAGCCATGAACACTGAAGCTTTCTTT,CASSVASGTAMNTEAFF
-,TRBV4-1,TRBD1,TRBJ1-4,TGCGCCAGCAGCCAACTCGGGACAGGGGGTGAAAAACTGTTTTTT,CASSQLGTGGEKLFF
-,TRBV29-1,TRBD2,TRBJ2-7,TGCAGCGTTGAGAGTAGCGGGTCAACCTACGAGCAGTACTTC,CSVESSGSTYEQYF
once,TRBV7-9,-,TRBJ2-7,TGTGCCAGCAGCTTAGTTCAGGGGGGAGGCGAGCAGTACTTC,CASSLVQGGGEQYF